The sequence of this T cell receptor beta chain was determined in a study of blood T cell repertoires in COVID-19. Overall study: The United States, Italy and Spain were the sources of the acute and convalescent COVID-19 samples. From T cells, B-cell-depleted T cells, or PBMCs came the material, which was cDNA or gDNA.

J gave up 3 bases and V 8 bases, and 10 bases lay outside the gene matches. The CDR3 has 14 residues. In germline, CDR1 is ENHRY, CDR2 SYGVKD. Living in about two dozen US areas, the participants were between roughly 18 and 90 years of age. Some clones are missing from TCRdb's copy, which holds only in-frame ones; the method was immunoSEQ multiplex PCR. The sample has around 250,000 clones, about 90% seen once. V and J are TRBV10-3 and TRBJ2-7; 7 nucleotides line up with TRBD1. This receptor was identified in a human donor in a cohort exposed to, infected with or recovered from COVID-19 (not recorded which). The donor label of this sample is uncertain. Source material: PBMCs or T cells enriched from blood (not recorded which). The CDR3 coding sequence is TGTGCCATCGCCCCCCCGGGACAGAGCTACGAGCAGTACTTC. It specifies CAIAPPGQSYEQYF.